A single sample gave rise to the 3 T cell receptor beta chains below, sequenced in a study of shared clonotypes between healthy human individuals. Method: immunoSEQ multiplex PCR; TCRdb's copy keeps in-frame clones and lacks some. The sample has more than 900,000 clones, around 82% seen once; the top ten hold roughly 0.61%. The specimen sequenced was memory CD4+ T cells from PBMCs. Subset defined: CD45RA-negative fraction. The receptors stem from a man aged 18 to 35 in good health. Some clones in this sample may be carry-over from other donors' samples.

The rearrangement uses TRBV19 and TRBJ2-7; D call uncertain. V lost 5 bases and J 4 bases, leaving 18 bases between the germline ends. This CDR3 comprises 15 residues. Germline V CDR1 and CDR2: LNHDA, SQIVND (reference sequence). DNA of the CDR3: TGTGCCAGTAGTTACGGATTCCCTTTCACTTACGAGCAGTACTTC. Its protein product is CASSYGFPFTYEQYF.

This rearrangement joins TRBV7-2 to TRBJ2-1, with 8 bases lining up with TRBD2. The CDR3 spans 15 residues. Trimming cost V 5 bases and J 3 bases; bases outside gene matches: 6. The germline V gene has CDR1 SGHTA and CDR2 FQGNSA. The DNA of the CDR3 is TGTGCCAGCAGCCTCCATAGCGGGAACTACAATGAGCAGTTCTTC. Its translation is CASSLHSGNYNEQFF.

A word on this clone: Additional DNA sequences in this sample encode the identical CDR3. The rearrangement links TRBV6-5 to TRBJ1-1; TRBD1 is a possible D gene (6 bases). The CDR3 sequence is 13 residues long. Germline values: CDR1 MNHEY, CDR2 SVGAGI. With 6 bases removed from V and 2 bases from J, the gap between germline ends came to 10 bases. The CDR3 DNA sequence: TGTGCCAGCAGCAGGGGCGGAAACACTGAAGCTTTCTTT. Amino acid sequence: CASSRGGNTEAFF.